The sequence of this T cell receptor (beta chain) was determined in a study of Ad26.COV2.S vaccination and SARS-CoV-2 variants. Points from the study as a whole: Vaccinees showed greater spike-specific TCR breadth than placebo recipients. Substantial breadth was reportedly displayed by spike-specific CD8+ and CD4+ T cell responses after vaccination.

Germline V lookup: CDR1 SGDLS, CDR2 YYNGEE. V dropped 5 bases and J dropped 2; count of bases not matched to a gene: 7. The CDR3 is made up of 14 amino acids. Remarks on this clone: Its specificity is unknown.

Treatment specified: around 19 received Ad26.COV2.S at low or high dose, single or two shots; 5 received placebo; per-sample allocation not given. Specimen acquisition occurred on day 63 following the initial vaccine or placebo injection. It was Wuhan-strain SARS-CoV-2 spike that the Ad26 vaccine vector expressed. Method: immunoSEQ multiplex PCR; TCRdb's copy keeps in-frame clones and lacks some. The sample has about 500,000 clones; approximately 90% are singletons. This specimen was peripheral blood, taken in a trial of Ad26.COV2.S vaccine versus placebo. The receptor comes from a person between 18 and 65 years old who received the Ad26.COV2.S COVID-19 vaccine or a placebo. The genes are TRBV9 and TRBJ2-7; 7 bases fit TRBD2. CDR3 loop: CASSPSGEAYEQYF. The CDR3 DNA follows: TGTGCCAGCAGTCCCAGCGGGGAAGCCTACGAGCAGTACTTC.